This T cell receptor beta chain was observed in a study of blood T cell repertoires in COVID-19. The overall study: In each case, the material was cDNA or gDNA derived from T cells, B-cell-depleted T cells, or PBMCs.

The assay was immunoSEQ multiplex PCR, and TCRdb's table has in-frame clones only and misses some. Of roughly 40,000 clones listed, 70% to 90% were seen once; the top ten hold 2% to 2.5%. Details on this clone: The junction and the germline gene differ at one end; a read error may be behind it.

This receptor was obtained from a human donor in a cohort sampled during active COVID-19. Sequencing input: peripheral blood.

The CDR3, as DNA: TGTGCCAGCTCACCTGAACAGTATTCCCCCTATGGTCTCCCCTTC. Translated, it gives CASSPEQYSPYGLPF. V is TRBV18 and J is TRBJ1-2; no definite D call. Per the germline V gene, CDR1 is KGHSH and CDR2 is LQKENI. CDR3 size: 15 residues. Filled out from reference TRBV18 and TRBJ1-2, the complete variable domain reads NAGVMQNPRHLVRRRGQEARLRCSPMKGHSHVYWYRQLPEEGLKFMVYLQKENIIDESGMPKERFSAEFPKEGPSILRIQQVVRGDSAAYFCASSPEQYSPYGLPFGSGTRLTVV.